This entry concerns a single T cell receptor (beta chain). Its antigen remains unidentified. No much larger clonotype is one base removed from it; base qualities were not supplied. Ophthalmopathy patients had moderately to severely active disease, Clinical Activity Score of at least 3, NOSPECS grade of at least 4, and disease duration under 3 months. Anyone with other autoimmune diseases, uncontrolled infections, pregnancy or lactation was excluded from the study. Diagnosis relied on clinical symptoms, serum thyroxine, TRAb, thyroid ultrasound and orbital computed tomography. Using Ficoll-Paque density gradient centrifugation, PBMCs were isolated from roughly 9.2 ml of fresh peripheral blood. Total RNA was extracted with Trizol reagent and quality-checked on an Agilent 2100 Bioanalyzer. For repertoire sequencing, TCR beta CDR3 regions were amplified from RNA transcripts. HTBI primers and the Qiagen OneStep RT-PCR kit were used in a first-round RT-PCR, which was followed by a second-round multiplex PCR, size selection and purification. The libraries underwent paired-end sequencing with 100 bp reads on an Illumina HiSeq2000. Regarding the original processing steps: SOAPnuke was used for read processing, and reads with adapters, uncalled bases, a mean Phred below 15, or no exact constant-primer or identifier match were discarded. High-quality paired reads were merged with COPE v1.2.5. Clonotypes were defined as unique nucleotide sequences and were aligned to IMGT TRB V, D and J references using MiTCR v1.1. Analysis was restricted to V-J combinations with a frequency above 0.0001, which covered roughly 99% of repertoires. For each V-J combination, a TCR clonal expansion and chaos score was defined as the ratio of F50 clonal expansion to chaos observed in the TCRdist matrix. Welch's t-statistics and random forest were used to reduce the features to approximately 13 V-J combinations, which were then used as input to a naive Bayes classifier. The similarity between thyroid and blood repertoires was quantified using the Morisita-Horn index. TCRdb handled the public reads itself, with Q25 trimming in fastp and clone calling in MiXCR, and kept productive beta chains. Identical CDR3 protein sequences are pooled into one entry, listed with their most common genes and DNA. TCRdb, rather than the study authors, made the V and J calls. The sample data list almost 750,000 distinct CDR3 sequences, and 40% of these were observed just once. The ten largest clones add up to approximately 43% of the sample.

The sample originates from a study of Graves' ophthalmopathy and Graves' hyperthyroidism (dated by TCRdb to about 2018). In terms of the full investigation: Peripheral blood samples were taken at the time of initial diagnosis, before any treatment was given. An independent validation cohort comprised under 20 hyperthyroidism patients and 15 to 17 patients who later progressed from hyperthyroidism to ophthalmopathy. In over 5 hyperthyroidism patients, the T-cell repertoire of thyroid tissue was compared with the T-cell repertoire of blood. The study used TCR beta repertoire signatures to distinguish Graves' ophthalmopathy from Graves' hyperthyroidism and to predict progression to ophthalmopathy. A discovery set of 100 patients (roughly 41 ophthalmopathy, about 58 stable hyperthyroidism) was enrolled to explore V-J signatures distinguishing ophthalmopathy from hyperthyroidism. In total, over 130 blood samples were TCR-sequenced: under 45 ophthalmopathy, about 75 hyperthyroidism and about 17 hyperthyroidism-to-ophthalmopathy patients. Following sampling, methimazole starting at 30 mg daily was administered to hyperthyroidism patients, and high-dose intravenous methylprednisolone was administered to ophthalmopathy patients. What the work shows at the level of the full study, not this receptor alone: In cross-validation, the 13-signature model distinguished ophthalmopathy from stable hyperthyroidism with about 89% sensitivity and about 81% specificity, while in the test set the corresponding values were roughly 80% and 75%. Among expanded thyroid clonotypes with frequency above 0.001, most also showed up in blood, which suggests that blood repertoires may reflect the thyroid immune response. No statistical method was used to set the sample size in advance, and the investigators knew which group each participant was assigned to. In validation, the model predicted ophthalmopathy progression with about 71% sensitivity and roughly 72% specificity; around twelve predicted patients were CT-confirmed with GO in a median of around 6.5 months.

The CDR3, from cysteine to phenylalanine, totals 17 residues. Only CDR3 DNA remains: 51 bases, in frame from the first base. From V the trimming removes 5 bases and from J it removes 6 bases, while the gene matches leave 12 bases of the junction unaccounted for. Sequences MGHDK (CDR1) and SYGVNS (CDR2) are obtained from the germline V gene. This TCR was sampled from an adult man with Graves' ophthalmopathy. The V and J segments used are TRBV25-1 and TRBJ2-2; TRBD1 agrees with 10 junctional bases. The sample comprised peripheral blood. The nucleotides read TGTGCCAGCAGTTTAGAAGAGGGGACAGGGGATCCCGGGGAGCTGTTTTTT. Protein translation: CASSLEEGTGDPGELFF. Extended through the reference TRBV25-1 and TRBJ2-2 proteins, this CDR3 yields the full variable domain: EADIYQTPRYLVIGTGKKITLECSQTMGHDKMYWYQQDPGMELHLIHYSYGVNSTEKGDLSSESTVSRIRTEHFPLTLESARPSHTSQYLCASSLEEGTGDPGELFFGEGSRLTVL.